This T cell receptor (beta chain) was identified during a study of Graves' ophthalmopathy and Graves' hyperthyroidism. Many counts were recorded for this clonotype. Amplified material comprised TCR beta CDR3 regions derived from RNA transcripts. A first-round RT-PCR used HTBI primers, followed by a second-round multiplex PCR. TCRdb re-called the multiplex PCR reads through MiXCR, storing one row per CDR3 protein. Among just over 600,000 distinct CDR3 sequences, 22% were seen once, and the ten largest hold approximately 6.9%. The CDR3 is 15 amino acids. Between the trimmed V and J ends, which lost 5 bases and 2 bases, there was a span of 15 bases. In germline, CDR1 is SEHNR, CDR2 FQNEAQ (reference sequence).

The sequencing sample was made of peripheral blood. The TCR comes from a woman aged 18-29 years with stable Graves' hyperthyroidism. Some clones in this sample may be carry-over from other donors' samples. The chain carries TRBV7-9 and TRBJ2-5; D might be TRBD1 (6 bases). CDR3 DNA: TGTGCCAGCAGCCCTGTGGGACACAGTCAAGAGACCCAGTACTTC. This encodes CASSPVGHSQETQYF.